The 9 T cell receptor beta chains listed next were all sequenced from one sample in a study of blood T cells in healthy people across ages. Combining a sample-barcoded 5' primer with a J-beta primer mix, a second PCR ran for roughly 6 to 12 cycles. Each CDR3 protein gets one entry after TCRdb re-called the 5' RACE reads with MiXCR. The sample lists about 680,000 distinct CDR3 sequences; 45% to 50% were seen once. The source material was blood. The origin of the receptors is a woman aged 55-69 years in good health.

This chain connects TRBV24-1 to TRBJ1-2; 8 bases map to TRBD1. Germline-derived CDR1 and CDR2 are KGHDR and SFDVKD. This CDR3 contains 14 residues. V shed 4 bases, J shed 6 bases, and the junction held 6 bases outside the gene matches. CDR3 DNA sequence: TGTGCCACCAGTGAACGGACAGGGTTAGATGGCTACACCTTC. Its protein is CATSERTGLDGYTF.

The J gene is TRBJ2-3, the V gene TRBV18, with a tentative D call TRBD2 (6 bases). In germline, CDR1 is KGHSH, CDR2 LQKENI. V shed 3 bases and J shed 5 bases, with 12 bases lying between them. The CDR3 spans 14 residues. In nucleotides, the CDR3 is TGTGCCAGCTCACCCCTCGGGAGCGGAGATACGCAGTATTTT. Amino acids: CASSPLGSGDTQYF. The complete variable domain, with remaining parts taken from reference TRBV18 and TRBJ2-3, reads NAGVMQNPRHLVRRRGQEARLRCSPMKGHSHVYWYRQLPEEGLKFMVYLQKENIIDESGMPKERFSAEFPKEGPSILRIQQVVRGDSAAYFCASSPLGSGDTQYFGPGTRLTVL.

The table lists this clonotype with a few counts. The rearrangement uses TRBV24-1 and TRBJ2-7; D is perhaps TRBD2 (7 bases). The CDR3 has 16 residues. Germline CDR1 reads KGHDR; CDR2 reads SFDVKD. Trimming removed 3 bases at V and 2 bases at J, with 16 bases between. The CDR3 is CATSDPRRGGPYEQYF. CDR3 DNA sequence: TGTGCCACCAGTGATCCCCGTAGGGGGGGCCCCTACGAGCAGTACTTC.

The chain recombines TRBV6-1 with TRBJ1-1; D remains ambiguous. The V gene's germline CDR1 is MNHNS and CDR2 SASEGT. V lost 8 bases and J lost 3, with 19 bases in between. The length of the CDR3 is 15 residues. The CDR3 DNA follows: TGTGCCAGCGCTCTAAACCGGGGTCCGGACACTGAAGCTTTCTTT. It encodes CASALNRGPDTEAFF.

The chain couples TRBV6-2 or TRBV6-3 to TRBJ2-1, with D possibly TRBD2 on 6 matching bases. CDR1 is MNHEY and CDR2 is SVGEGT in the germline V gene. The germline V and J ends were trimmed by 7 bases and 2 bases, with 18 bases remaining between them. The CDR3 is made up of 16 amino acids. CDR3 sequence reads: CASTTLAGGTYNEQFF. DNA for the CDR3: TGTGCCAGCACCACCTTGGCCGGGGGTACCTACAATGAGCAGTTCTTC.

This clonotype has more than one count but fewer than ten. V and J are TRBV27 and TRBJ2-7; D is tentatively TRBD1 or TRBD2 (5 bases each). Trimming left V 8 bases short and J 3 bases short, with 14 bases between. Germline V gene lookup returns CDR1 MNHEY and CDR2 SMNVEV (reference sequence). This CDR3 has 13 amino acids. The CDR3 protein is CASGTRGHYEQYF. In DNA, the CDR3 is TGTGCCAGCGGCACCCGGGGCCACTACGAGCAGTACTTC.

This rearrangement joins TRBV20-1 to TRBJ2-7; D assignment may be TRBD1 or TRBD2 (5 bases each). Trimming took 5 bases from V and 3 from J, leaving 17 bases between them. The CDR3 sequence is 14 residues long. The germline V gene encodes CDR1 DFQATT and CDR2 SNEGSKA (reference sequence). The CDR3 DNA follows: TGCAGTGCTCCCTCCGGGACCCAGGTCTACGAGCAGTACTTC. Translation gives CSAPSGTQVYEQYF.

V gene TRBV7-2 combines with J gene TRBJ2-5; perhaps TRBD2 as D (6 bases). The closer fit of TRBJ2-7 to the DNA end suggests the J call may be wrong. Per germline, CDR1 SGHTA and CDR2 FQGNSA. The CDR3 is 14 amino acids. CDR3 DNA sequence: TGTGCCAGCAGCCTGACTAGACTCCTGAGCGAGCAGTACTTC. Translating gives CASSLTRLLSEQYF.

This clonotype was seen a few times. This chain links TRBV20-1 with TRBJ2-7; D is perhaps TRBD2 (5 bases). V was clipped by 6 bases and J by 2 bases, with 20 bases between them. Germline V gene data show CDR1 as DFQATT and CDR2 as SNEGSKA (reference sequence). This CDR3 region has 15 residues. CDR3 protein: CSATRAADAAYEQYF. The CDR3 DNA sequence: TGCAGTGCCACCCGGGCAGCGGATGCCGCCTACGAGCAGTACTTC.